This T cell receptor (beta chain) was obtained from a study of T cells in Graves' hyperthyroidism and ophthalmopathy. Study-wide points: Model predictions of ophthalmopathy came a median 6.5 months before onset.

TCR beta CDR3 region amplification was performed from RNA transcripts. HTBI primers were the set used in a first-round RT-PCR of the TCR CDR3. TCRdb redid the calling of the multiplex PCR reads with MiXCR, one entry per CDR3 protein. There are 500,000 to 600,000 distinct CDR3 sequences in the sample; just over 45% occur only once, and roughly 20% lies in the top ten. Diagnoses were established using clinical symptoms, serum thyroxine and TRAb, thyroid ultrasound and orbital computed tomography. This clonotype appeared many times. The target antigen is unknown. Germline V gene data show CDR1 as MNHEY and CDR2 as SMNVEV (reference sequence). The CDR3 has 14 residues. With 2 bases clipped from V and 4 bases from J, the junction kept 4 bases outside the gene matches.

The sequence was obtained from an adult woman with Graves' disease, either hyperthyroidism or ophthalmopathy (not recorded which). Sample: peripheral blood or thyroid tissue (not recorded which). This chain connects TRBV27 to TRBJ2-7; TRBD2 matches at 8 bases. The CDR3 DNA sequence: TGTGCCAGCAGTTTAAGCCGGGGGGGATACGAGCAGTACTTC. This encodes CASSLSRGGYEQYF.